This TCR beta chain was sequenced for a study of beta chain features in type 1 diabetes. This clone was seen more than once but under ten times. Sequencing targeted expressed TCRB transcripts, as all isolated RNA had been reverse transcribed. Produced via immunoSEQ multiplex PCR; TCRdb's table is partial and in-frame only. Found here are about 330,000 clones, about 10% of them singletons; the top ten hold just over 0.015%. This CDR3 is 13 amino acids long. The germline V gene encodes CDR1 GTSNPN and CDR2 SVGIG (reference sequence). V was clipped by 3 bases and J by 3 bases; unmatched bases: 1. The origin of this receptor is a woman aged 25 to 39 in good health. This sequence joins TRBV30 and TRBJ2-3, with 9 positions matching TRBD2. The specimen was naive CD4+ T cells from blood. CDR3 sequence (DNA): TGTGCCTGGAGAGCGGGAGGTACAGATACGCAGTATTTT. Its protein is CAWRAGGTDTQYF.